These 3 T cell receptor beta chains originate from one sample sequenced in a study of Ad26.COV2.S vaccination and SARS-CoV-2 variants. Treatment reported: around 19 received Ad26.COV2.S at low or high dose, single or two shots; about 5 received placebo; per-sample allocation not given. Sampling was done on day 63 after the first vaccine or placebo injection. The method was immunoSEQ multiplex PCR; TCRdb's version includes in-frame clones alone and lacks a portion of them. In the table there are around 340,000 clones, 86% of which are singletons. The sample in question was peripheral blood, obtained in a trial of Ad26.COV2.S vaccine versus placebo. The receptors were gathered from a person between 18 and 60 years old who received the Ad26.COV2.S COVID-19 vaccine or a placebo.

The CDR3 reads CASSPSGTSGGAYNEQFF. The CDR3 DNA reads as TGTGCCAGCTCACCCAGTGGGACTAGCGGGGGGGCCTACAATGAGCAGTTCTTC. The chain combines TRBV18 with TRBJ2-1; 16 bases align to TRBD2. CDR3 length equals 18 residues. V was pared by 3 bases and J by 2 bases, with 4 bases of the junction left unmatched. Germline assignment: CDR1 KGHSH and CDR2 LQKENI.

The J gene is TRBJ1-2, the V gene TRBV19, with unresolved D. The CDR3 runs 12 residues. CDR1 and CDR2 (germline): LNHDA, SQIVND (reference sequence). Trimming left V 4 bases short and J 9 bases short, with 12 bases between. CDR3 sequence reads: CASSSGWESYTF. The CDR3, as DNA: TGTGCCAGTAGTAGTGGCTGGGAGAGCTACACCTTC.

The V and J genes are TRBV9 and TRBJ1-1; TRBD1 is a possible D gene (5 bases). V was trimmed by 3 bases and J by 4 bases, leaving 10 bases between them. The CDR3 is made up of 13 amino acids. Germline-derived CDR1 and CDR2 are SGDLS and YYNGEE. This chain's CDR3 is CASSAVGGTEAFF. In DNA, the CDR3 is TGTGCCAGCAGCGCCGTTGGGGGCACTGAAGCTTTCTTT.